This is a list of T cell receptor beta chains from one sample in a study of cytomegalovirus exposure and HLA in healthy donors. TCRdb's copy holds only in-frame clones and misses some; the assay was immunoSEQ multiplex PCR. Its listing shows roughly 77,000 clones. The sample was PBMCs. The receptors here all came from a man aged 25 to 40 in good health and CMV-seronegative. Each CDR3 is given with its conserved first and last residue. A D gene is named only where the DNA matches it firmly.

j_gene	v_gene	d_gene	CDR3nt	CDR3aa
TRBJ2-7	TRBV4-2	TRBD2	TGTGCCAGCAGCCTCTCGACTAGCGGGACTGAGCAGTACTTC	CASSLSTSGTEQYF
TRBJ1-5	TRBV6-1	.	TGTGCCAGCAGTGAAACACAGTACAATCAGCCCCAGCATTTT	CASSETQYNQPQHF
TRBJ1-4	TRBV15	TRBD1	TGTGCCACCAGCAGAGGACAGGGAGAAGCGCCTAATGAAAAACTGTTTTTT	CATSRGQGEAPNEKLFF
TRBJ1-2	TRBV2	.	TGTGCCAGCAGTCCTAGGGGACACCAGAGCTATGGCTACACCTTC	CASSPRGHQSYGYTF
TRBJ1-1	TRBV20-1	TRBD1	TGCAGTGCTAGTATCGGGACAGGAGCTTTCTTT	CSASIGTGAFF
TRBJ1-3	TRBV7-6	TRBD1	TGTGCCAGCAGCCACCCCCAGGGGGCAATTGGAAACACCATATATTTT	CASSHPQGAIGNTIYF
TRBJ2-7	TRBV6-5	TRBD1	TGTGCCAGCAGTTACTCGGGGACAGGGGTGGGGGAGCAGTACTTC	CASSYSGTGVGEQYF
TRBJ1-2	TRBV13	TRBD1	TGTGCCAGCAGCTTAGGGACAGGGTTCTCAAGTGGCTACACCTTC	CASSLGTGFSSGYTF
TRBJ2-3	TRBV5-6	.	TGTGCCAGCAGCCTATTACAATTAGCGGGCACAGATACGCAGTATTTT	CASSLLQLAGTDTQYF
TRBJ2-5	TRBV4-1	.	TGCGCCAGCAGCCAATTTCATGGGGGGGCCACGGAAGAGACCCAGTACTTC	CASSQFHGGATEETQYF
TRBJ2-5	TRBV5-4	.	TGTGCCAGCAGCTTTGGGGGCAGGGAGACCCAGTACTTC	CASSFGGRETQYF
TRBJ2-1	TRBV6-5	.	TGTGCCAGCAGTTACCACGTGGGGGGCAATGAGCAGTTCTTC	CASSYHVGGNEQFF
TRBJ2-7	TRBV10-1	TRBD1	TGCGCCAGCCCAGGGGGCGGAAGCTCCTACGAGCAGTACTTC	CASPGGGSSYEQYF
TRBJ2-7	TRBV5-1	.	TGCGCCAGCAGCTTGAAACAGGGCATGAGACACGAGCAGTACTTC	CASSLKQGMRHEQYF
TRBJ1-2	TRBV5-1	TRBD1	TGCGCCAGCAGCTTGGAGGGGACAGAAGTCTACACCTTC	CASSLEGTEVYTF
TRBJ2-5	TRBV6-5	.	TGTGCCAGCAGTTTTGGCCAGTTTTTTCAAGAGACCCAGTACTTC	CASSFGQFFQETQYF
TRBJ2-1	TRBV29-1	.	TGCAGCGTTGAAGTATTGAGACAGGACAATGAGCAGTTCTTC	CSVEVLRQDNEQFF
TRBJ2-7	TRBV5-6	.	TGTGCCAGCAGCTTGAACAGGGGGGGGGATTACAACGAGCAGTACTTC	CASSLNRGGDYNEQYF
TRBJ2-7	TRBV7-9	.	TGTGCCAGCAGCTTTGACCCTGCACGGGACTCCGAGCAGTACTTC	CASSFDPARDSEQYF
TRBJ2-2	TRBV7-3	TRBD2	TGTGCCAGCAGTCCGCGGACTAGCGGGGCTAACACCGGGGAGCTGTTTTTT	CASSPRTSGANTGELFF
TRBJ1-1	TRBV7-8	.	TGTGCCAGCAGCCCCCCTGGGGGCTCGGACACTGAAGCTTTCTTT	CASSPPGGSDTEAFF
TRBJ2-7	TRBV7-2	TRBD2	TGTGCCAGCAGCTTGCGGCGGGGGGGGGAGCAGTACTTC	CASSLRRGGEQYF
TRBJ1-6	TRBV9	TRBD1	TGTGCCAGCAGGGGAGGGGGGGACAGGGCTTCACCCCTCCACTTT	CASRGGGDRASPLHF
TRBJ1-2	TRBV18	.	TGTGCCAGCTCACCAATCGGGGGGGCGCGCGGCTACACCTTC	CASSPIGGARGYTF
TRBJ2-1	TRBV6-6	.	TGTGCCAGCAGTTACGCGGGGAATGAGCAGTTCTTC	CASSYAGNEQFF
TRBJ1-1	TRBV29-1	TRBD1	TGCAGCGTGGACTCCGGGACAGGGAACACTGAAGCTTTCTTT	CSVDSGTGNTEAFF
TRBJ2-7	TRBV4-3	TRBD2	TGCGCCAGCAGCCAAGATTGGCTAGCGGGAGGTATGAGCGAGCAGTACTTC	CASSQDWLAGGMSEQYF
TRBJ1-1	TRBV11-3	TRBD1	TGTGCCAGCAGCCCGCAGGGGGACAACACTGAAGCTTTCTTT	CASSPQGDNTEAFF
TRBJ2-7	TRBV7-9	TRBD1	TGTGCCAGCAGCGCGGCACAGGGGGTAGGCTACGAGCAGTACTTC	CASSAAQGVGYEQYF
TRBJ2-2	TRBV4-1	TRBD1	TGCGCCAGCAGCCAAATACAGGGGGCCACCGGGGAGCTGTTTTTT	CASSQIQGATGELFF
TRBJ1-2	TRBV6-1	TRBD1	TGTGCCAGCGGCAGGGGGCCTAACTATGGCTACACCTTC	CASGRGPNYGYTF
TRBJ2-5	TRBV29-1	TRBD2	TGCAGCGTTGGCGGGGGGGCCGGGGAGACCCAGTACTTC	CSVGGGAGETQYF
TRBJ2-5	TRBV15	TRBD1	TGTGCCACCAGCAGAGGTACCGGGACAGGGGATTCCCTGGAGACCCAGTACTTC	CATSRGTGTGDSLETQYF
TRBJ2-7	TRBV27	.	TGTGCCAGCAGTCGAACAGGGACCGAGCAGTACTTC	CASSRTGTEQYF
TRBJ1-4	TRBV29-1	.	TGCAGCGTGTTGGGGGGGGCTAATGAAAAACTGTTTTTT	CSVLGGANEKLFF
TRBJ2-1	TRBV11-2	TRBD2	TGTGCCAGCAGCTACGCTAGCGGGAGGGATAATGAGCAGTTCTTC	CASSYASGRDNEQFF
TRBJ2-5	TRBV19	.	TGTGCCAGTAGTATAATACAGGAGGAGACCCAGTACTTC	CASSIIQEETQYF
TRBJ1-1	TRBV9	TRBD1	TGTGCCAGCAGCGTAGGGACAGGGAACACTGAAGCTTTCTTT	CASSVGTGNTEAFF
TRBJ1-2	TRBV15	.	TGTGCCACCAGTTATCTCGGTGGCTACACCTTC	CATSYLGGYTF
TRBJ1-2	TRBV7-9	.	TGTGCCAGCAGCTTAGTAGCCGGGACTAACTATGGCTACACCTTC	CASSLVAGTNYGYTF